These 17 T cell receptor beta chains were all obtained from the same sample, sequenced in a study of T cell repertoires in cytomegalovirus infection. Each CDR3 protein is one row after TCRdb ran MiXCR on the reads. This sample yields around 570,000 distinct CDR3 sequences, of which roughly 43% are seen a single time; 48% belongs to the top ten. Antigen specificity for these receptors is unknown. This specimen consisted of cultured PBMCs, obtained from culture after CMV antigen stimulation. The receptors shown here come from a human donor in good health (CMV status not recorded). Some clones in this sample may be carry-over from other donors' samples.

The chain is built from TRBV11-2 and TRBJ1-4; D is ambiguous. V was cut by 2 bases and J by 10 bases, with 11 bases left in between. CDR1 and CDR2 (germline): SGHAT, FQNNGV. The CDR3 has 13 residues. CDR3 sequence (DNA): TGTGCCAGCAGCTTATCTGGATTCGGAAAACTGTTTTTT. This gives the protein CASSLSGFGKLFF.

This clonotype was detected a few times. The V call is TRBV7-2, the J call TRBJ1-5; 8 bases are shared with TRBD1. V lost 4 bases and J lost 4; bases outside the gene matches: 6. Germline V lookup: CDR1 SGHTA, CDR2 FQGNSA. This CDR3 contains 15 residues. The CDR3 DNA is TGTGCCAGCAGCTCACAGGGGGGTAAGAATCAGCCCCAGCATTTT. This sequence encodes CASSSQGGKNQPQHF.

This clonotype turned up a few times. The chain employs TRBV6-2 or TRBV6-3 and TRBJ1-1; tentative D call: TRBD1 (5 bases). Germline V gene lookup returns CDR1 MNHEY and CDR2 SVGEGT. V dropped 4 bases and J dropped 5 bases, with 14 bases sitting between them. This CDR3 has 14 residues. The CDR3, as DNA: TGTGCCAGCAGTTCCCTAACAGGTAGGACTGAAGCTTTCTTT. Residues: CASSSLTGRTEAFF.

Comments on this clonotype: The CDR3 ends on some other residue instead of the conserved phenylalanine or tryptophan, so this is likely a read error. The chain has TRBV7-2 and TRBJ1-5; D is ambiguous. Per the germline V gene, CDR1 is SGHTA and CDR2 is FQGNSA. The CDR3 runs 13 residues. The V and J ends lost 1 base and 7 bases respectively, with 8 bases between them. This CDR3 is CASSLEYRQPQHY. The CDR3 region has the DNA TGTGCCAGCAGCTTAGAATACCGACAGCCCCAGCATTAT.

As DNA, the CDR3 is TGCGCCAGCAGCCCACTCGGACAGATGACCTATGGCTACACCTTC. Its protein product is CASSPLGQMTYGYTF. The V call is TRBV5-1, the J call TRBJ1-2; D may be TRBD1 (6 bases). The CDR3 has 15 amino acids. Trimming pared 4 bases from V and 4 bases from J, leaving 17 bases between. Germline V gene lookup returns CDR1 SGHRS and CDR2 YFSETQ.

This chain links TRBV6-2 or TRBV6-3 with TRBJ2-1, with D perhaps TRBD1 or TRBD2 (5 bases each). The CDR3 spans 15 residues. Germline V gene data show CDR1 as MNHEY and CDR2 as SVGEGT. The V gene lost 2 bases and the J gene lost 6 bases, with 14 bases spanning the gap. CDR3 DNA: TGTGCCAGCAGTTACAGAGGGGCGATAATCAATGAGCAGTTCTTC. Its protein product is CASSYRGAIINEQFF.

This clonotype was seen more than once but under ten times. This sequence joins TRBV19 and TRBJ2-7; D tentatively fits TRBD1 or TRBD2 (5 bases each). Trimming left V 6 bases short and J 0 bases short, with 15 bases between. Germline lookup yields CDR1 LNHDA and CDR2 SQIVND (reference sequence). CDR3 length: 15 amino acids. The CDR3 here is CASRGDDASSYEQYF. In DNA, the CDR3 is TGTGCCAGTAGGGGGGATGACGCCAGCTCCTACGAGCAGTACTTC.

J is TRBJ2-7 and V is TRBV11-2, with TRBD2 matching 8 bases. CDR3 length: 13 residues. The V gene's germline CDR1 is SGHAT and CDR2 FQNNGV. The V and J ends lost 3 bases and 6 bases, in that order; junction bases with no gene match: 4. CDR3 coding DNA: TGTGCCAGCAGCTTCGGGGGGGCCTCCGAGCAGTACTTC. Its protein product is CASSFGGASEQYF.

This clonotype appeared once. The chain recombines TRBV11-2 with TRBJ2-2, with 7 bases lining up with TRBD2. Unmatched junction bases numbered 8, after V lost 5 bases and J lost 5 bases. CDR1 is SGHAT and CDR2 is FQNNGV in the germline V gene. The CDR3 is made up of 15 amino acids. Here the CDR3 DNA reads TGTGCCAGCAGCCCCCCGGCGGGAGAAACCGGGGAGCTGTTTTTT. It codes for CASSPPAGETGELFF. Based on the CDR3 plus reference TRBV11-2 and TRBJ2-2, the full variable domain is EAGVAQSPRYKIIEKRQSVAFWCNPISGHATLYWYQQILGQGPKLLIQFQNNGVVDDSQLPKDRFSAERLKGVDSTLKIQPAKLEDSAVYLCASSPPAGETGELFFGEGSRLTVL.

The CDR3 loop reads CASSFGQGVSGYTF. The DNA of the CDR3 is TGTGCCAGCAGCTTTGGACAGGGCGTGAGTGGCTACACCTTC. The V and J genes are TRBV7-2 and TRBJ1-2; 8 bases are a match to TRBD1. The J segment lost 7 bases and the V segment lost 3 bases, leaving 7 bases of the junction unmatched. CDR1 and CDR2 from the germline V gene are SGHTA and FQGNSA. The CDR3 contains 14 residues.

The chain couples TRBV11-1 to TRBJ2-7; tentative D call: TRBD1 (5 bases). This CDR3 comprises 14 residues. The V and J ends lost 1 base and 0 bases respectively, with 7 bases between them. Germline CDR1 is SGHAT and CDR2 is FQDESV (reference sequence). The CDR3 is CASSLEQGSYEQYF. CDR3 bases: TGTGCCAGCAGCTTAGAGCAGGGCTCCTACGAGCAGTACTTC.

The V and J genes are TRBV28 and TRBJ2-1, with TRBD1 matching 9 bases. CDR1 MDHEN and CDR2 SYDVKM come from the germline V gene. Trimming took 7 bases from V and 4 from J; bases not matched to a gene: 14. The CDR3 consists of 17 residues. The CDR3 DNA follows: TGTGCCAGCAATTCGATCACCGGGACAGGGAGGTACAATGAGCAGTTCTTC. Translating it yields CASNSITGTGRYNEQFF.

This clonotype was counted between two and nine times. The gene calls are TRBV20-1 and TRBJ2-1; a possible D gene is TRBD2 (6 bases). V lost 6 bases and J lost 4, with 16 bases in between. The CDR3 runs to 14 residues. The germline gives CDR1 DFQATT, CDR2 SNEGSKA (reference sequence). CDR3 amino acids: CSAARGMGYNEQFF. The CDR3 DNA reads TGCAGTGCCGCCCGGGGGATGGGATACAATGAGCAGTTCTTC.

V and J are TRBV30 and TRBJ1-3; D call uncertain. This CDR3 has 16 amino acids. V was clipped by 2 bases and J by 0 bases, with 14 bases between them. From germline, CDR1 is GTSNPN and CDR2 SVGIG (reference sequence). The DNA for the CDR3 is TGTGCCTGGAGTCAACGGTGGCAGCTCTCTGGAAACACCATATATTTT. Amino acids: CAWSQRWQLSGNTIYF.

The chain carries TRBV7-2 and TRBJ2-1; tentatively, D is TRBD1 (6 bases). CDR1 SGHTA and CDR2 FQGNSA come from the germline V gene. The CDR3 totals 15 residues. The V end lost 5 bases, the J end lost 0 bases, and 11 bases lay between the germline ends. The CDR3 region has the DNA TGTGCCAGCAGCGTCGTAGGGGGCTCCTACAATGAGCAGTTCTTC. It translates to CASSVVGGSYNEQFF. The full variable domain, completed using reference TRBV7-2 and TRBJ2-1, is GAGVSQSPSNKVTEKGKDVELRCDPISGHTALYWYRQSLGQGLEFLIYFQGNSAPDKSGLPSDRFSAERTGGSVSTLTIQRTQQEDSAVYLCASSVVGGSYNEQFFGPGTRLTVL.

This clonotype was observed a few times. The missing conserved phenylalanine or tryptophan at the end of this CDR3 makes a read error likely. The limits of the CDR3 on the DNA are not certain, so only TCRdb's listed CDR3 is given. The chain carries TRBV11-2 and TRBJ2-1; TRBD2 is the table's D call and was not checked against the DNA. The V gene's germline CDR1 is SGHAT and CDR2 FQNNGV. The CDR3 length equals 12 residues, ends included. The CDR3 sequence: CASSSRGTVIVI.

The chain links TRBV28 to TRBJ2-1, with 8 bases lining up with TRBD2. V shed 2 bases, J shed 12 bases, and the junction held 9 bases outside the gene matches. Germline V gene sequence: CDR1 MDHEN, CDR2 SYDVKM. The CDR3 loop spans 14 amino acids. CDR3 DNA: TGTGCCAGCAGTTTACCCGGGGGGGTTGTTCCGCAGTTCTTC. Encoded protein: CASSLPGGVVPQFF.